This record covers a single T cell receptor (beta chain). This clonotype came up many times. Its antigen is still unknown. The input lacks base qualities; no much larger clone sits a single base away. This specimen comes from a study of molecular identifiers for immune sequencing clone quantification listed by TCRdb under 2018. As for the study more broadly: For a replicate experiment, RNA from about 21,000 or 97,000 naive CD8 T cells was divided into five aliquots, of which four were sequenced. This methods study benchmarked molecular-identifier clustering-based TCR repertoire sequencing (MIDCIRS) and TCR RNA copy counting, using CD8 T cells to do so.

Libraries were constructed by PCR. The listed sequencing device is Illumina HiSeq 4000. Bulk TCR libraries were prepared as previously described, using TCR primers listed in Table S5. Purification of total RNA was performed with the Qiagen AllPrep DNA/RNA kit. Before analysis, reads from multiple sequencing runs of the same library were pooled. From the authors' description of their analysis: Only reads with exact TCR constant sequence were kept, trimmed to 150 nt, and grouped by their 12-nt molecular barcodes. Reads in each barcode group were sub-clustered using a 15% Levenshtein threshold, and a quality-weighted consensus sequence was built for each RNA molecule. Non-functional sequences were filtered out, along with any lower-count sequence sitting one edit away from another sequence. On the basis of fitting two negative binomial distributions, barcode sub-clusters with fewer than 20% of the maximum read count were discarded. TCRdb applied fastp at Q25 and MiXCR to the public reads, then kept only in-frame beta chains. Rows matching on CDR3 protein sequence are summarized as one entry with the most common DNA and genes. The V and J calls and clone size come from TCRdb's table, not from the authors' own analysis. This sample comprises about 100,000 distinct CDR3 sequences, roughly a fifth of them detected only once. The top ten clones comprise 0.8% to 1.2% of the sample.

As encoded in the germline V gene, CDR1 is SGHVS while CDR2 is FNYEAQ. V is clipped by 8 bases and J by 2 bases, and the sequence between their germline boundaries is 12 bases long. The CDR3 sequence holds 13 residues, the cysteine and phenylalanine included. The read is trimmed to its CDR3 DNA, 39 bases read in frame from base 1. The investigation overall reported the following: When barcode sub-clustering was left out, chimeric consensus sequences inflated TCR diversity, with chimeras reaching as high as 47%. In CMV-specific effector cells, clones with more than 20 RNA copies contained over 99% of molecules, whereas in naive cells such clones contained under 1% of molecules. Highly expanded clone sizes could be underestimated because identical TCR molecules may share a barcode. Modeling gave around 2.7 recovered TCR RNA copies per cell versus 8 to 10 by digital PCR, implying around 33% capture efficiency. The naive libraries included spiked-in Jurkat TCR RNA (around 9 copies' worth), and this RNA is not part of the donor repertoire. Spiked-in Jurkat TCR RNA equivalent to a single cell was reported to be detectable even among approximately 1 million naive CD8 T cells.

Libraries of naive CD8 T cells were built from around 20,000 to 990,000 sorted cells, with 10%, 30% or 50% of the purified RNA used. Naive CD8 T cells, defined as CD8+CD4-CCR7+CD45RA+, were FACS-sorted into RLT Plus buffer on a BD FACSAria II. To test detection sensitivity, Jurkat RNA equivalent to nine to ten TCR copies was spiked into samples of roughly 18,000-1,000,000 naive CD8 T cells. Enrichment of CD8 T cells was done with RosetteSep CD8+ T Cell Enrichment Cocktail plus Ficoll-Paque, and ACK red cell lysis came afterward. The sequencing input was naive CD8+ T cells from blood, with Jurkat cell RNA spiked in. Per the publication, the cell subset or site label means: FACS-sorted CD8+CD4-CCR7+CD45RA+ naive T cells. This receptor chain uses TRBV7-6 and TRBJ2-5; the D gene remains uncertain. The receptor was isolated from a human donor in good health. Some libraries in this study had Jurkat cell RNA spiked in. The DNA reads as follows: TGTGCCAGCGCAGACACCCTACAAGAGACCCAGTACTTC. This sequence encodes CASADTLQETQYF.